This T cell receptor (beta chain) was documented in a study of CD8 T cells in ankylosing spondylitis (dated 2017 in TCRdb). With regard to the full study: T cell receptor beta repertoires were profiled in healthy donors and ankylosing spondylitis patients so that disease-linked TCR variants could be found. In total, the full study cohort was made up of about 110 healthy donors and about two dozen ankylosing spondylitis patients. Samples of peripheral blood were taken, and for ankylosing spondylitis patients, synovial fluid was collected as well.

General conclusions and limits of the study: The disease-linked clones showed a CD8+ phenotype and occurred at relatively low frequencies in peripheral blood. A TCR beta motif made up of several highly homologous amino acid variants appeared to be characteristic of blood from ankylosing spondylitis patients. Some of the motif variants had been reported before in the synovial fluid and blood of reactive arthritis patients, a finding that suggests common disease-initiation mechanisms. According to the report, matched synovial fluid samples from ankylosing spondylitis patients were significantly enriched for the disease-linked clones.

A remark on this clonotype: The antigen it binds to is not known. No much larger clone is present one base from it, and per-base qualities are unavailable.

Instrument on record: Illumina HiSeq 2500. Quantitative 5'-RACE with molecular barcodes was used to prepare TCR beta libraries. Per the authors' processing: To identify disease-linked TCR variants, a new computational method was used, one built on a probabilistic model of VDJ rearrangement. TCRdb reanalyzed the raw reads on its own, using fastp at Q25 for trimming and MiXCR for clone calling, and kept in-frame beta chains. Entries are consolidated by CDR3 protein sequence, retaining the most common genes and DNA. The V and J calls shown here were made by TCRdb, not taken from the authors' results. The sample yields fewer than 250,000 distinct CDR3 sequences; roughly a third were counted once. The ten largest clones represent 3.5% to 4.5% of the sample. Sequences DFQATT (CDR1) and SNEGSKA (CDR2) are obtained from the germline V gene (reference sequence). From cysteine to phenylalanine, the CDR3 is 16 amino acids long. CDR3 DNA is the only sequence kept; it has 48 bases, read in frame from the first base. Relative to germline, V is 2 bases shorter and J is 4 bases shorter, with 20 bases between their ends.

In this chain, TRBV20-1 is recombined with TRBJ1-2; the D gene identity is not certain. Sequences were obtained from blood, either unsorted or a sorted T cell fraction (not recorded which). This TCR came from a male donor with ankylosing spondylitis or in good health (not recorded which). The CDR3 reads CSARPTDPTSPYGYTF. The nucleotides read TGCAGTGCTAGACCCACCGACCCCACGTCCCCCTATGGCTACACCTTC.